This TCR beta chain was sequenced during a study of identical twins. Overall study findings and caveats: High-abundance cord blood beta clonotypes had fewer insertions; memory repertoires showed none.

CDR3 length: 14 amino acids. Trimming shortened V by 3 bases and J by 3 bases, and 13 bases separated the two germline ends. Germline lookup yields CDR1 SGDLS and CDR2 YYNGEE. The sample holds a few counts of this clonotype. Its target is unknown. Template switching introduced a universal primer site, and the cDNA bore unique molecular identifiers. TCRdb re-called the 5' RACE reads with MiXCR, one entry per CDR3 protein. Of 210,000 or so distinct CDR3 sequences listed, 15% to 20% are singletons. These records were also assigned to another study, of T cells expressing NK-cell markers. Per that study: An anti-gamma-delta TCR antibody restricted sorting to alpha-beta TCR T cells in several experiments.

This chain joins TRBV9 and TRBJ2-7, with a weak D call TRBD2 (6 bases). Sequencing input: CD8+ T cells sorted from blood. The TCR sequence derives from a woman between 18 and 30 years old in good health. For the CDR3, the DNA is TGTGCCAGCAGCGGAGAGGGACTCTACTACGAGCAGTACTTC. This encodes CASSGEGLYYEQYF.